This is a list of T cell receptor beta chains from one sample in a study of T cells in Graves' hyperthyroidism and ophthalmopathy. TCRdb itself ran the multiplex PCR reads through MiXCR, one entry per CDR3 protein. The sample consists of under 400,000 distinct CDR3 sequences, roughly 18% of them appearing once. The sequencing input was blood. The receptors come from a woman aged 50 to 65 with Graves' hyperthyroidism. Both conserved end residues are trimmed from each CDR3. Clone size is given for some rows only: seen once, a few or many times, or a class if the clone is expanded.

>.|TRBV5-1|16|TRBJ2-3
ASSSTGTSGISTDTQY
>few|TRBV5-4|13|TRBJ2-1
ASRLLAGTDGEQF
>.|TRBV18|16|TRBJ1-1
ASSPPETGAPWGTEAF
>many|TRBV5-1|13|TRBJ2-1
ASSLTSGGVNEQF
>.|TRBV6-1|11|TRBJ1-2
ASSEVSVYGYT
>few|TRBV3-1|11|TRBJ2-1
ASSQRPPGEQF
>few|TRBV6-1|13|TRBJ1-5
ASSEGSREGQPQH
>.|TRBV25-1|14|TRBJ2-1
ASTESGGGLGNEQF
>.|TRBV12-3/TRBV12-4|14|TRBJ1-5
ASKRRGDRAHQPQH
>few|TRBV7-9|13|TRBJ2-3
ASSLGWDSTDTQY
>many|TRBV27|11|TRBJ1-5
ASSLNNNQPQH
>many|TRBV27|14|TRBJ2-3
ASSLGPGYGTDTQY
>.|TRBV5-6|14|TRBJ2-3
ASSLGPEFRTDTQY
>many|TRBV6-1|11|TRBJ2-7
ASTGQGDYEQY
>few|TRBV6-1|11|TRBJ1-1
ASRGTADTEAF
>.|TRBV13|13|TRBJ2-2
ASSPLAGPIGELF
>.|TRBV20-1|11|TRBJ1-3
SAVGTSGNTIY
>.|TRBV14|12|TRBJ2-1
ASSPNRGVGEQF
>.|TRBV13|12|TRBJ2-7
ASSLGVSSYEQY
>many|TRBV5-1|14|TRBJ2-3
ASSTTSGRDTDTQY
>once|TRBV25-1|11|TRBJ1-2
ASSARKEGGYT
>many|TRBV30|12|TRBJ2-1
AWKLAGVGNEQF
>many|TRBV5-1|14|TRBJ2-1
ASSGALRGGRDEQF
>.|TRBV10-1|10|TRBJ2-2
ASKGNTEELF
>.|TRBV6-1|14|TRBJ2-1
ASSALAGVLNNEQF
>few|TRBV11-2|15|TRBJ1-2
ASSLRPVTGGDYGYT